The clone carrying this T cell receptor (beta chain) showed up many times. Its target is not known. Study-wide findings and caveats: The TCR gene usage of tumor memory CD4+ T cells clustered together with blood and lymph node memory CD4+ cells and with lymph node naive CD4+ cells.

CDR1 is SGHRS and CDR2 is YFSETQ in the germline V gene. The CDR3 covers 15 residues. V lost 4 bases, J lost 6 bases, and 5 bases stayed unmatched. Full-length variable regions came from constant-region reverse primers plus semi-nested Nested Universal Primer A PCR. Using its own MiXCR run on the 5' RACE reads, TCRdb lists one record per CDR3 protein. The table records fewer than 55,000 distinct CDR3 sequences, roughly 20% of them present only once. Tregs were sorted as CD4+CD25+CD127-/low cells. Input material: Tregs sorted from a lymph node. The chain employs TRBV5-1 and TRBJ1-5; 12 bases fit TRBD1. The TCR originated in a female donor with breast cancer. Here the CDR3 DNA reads TGCGCCAGCAGCCGGGGACAGGGGGCAACTCAGCCCCAGCATTTT. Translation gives CASSRGQGATQPQHF.